This T cell receptor (beta chain) came from a study of T-cell reconstitution after alpha-beta-depleted transplantation in children (dated by TCRdb to 2016 to 2017). Study-wide context: Using TCR repertoire profiling, the study quantitatively followed how T-cell immune reconstitution unfolded in children after TCRalphabeta/CD19-depleted allogeneic hematopoietic cell transplantation.

Libraries came from PCR. For sequencing, an Illumina HiSeq 2500 was employed. Molecular barcoding was employed in the preparation of TCR libraries, with unique molecular identifiers being used to normalize TCRbeta repertoire quantification. Starting from the raw public reads, TCRdb applied fastp trimming at Q25, assembled clones with MiXCR and retained in-frame beta chains. Entries that share a CDR3 protein sequence are merged under the most common genes and DNA. Counted in this sample were 500,000 to 600,000 distinct CDR3 sequences; roughly 33% of them appeared once. The top ten constitute 2.4% of the sample. The CDR3 measures 12 amino acids from cysteine to phenylalanine. Of the read, only the CDR3 DNA is kept; its 36 bases are in frame from base 1. The V and J ends are trimmed by 7 bases and 4 bases, leaving 13 bases between them. From a lookup of the germline V gene (reference sequence), CDR1 and CDR2 are DFQATT and SNEGSKA.

The sample holds a few counts of this clonotype. This clone's antigen is unknown. Base-call qualities are not available, and no considerably larger clone is one nucleotide away. Sequencing used PBMCs from the stem cell graft donor, obtained from the stem cell graft. The V and J segments used are TRBV20-1 and TRBJ1-1; D gene: possibly TRBD1, on 5 matching bases. The clonotype originates from a human donor who donated a stem cell graft to a child with aplastic anemia. The CDR3 corresponds to CSGTTGVTEAFF. The DNA reads as follows: TGCAGTGGCACTACAGGAGTCACTGAAGCTTTCTTT.